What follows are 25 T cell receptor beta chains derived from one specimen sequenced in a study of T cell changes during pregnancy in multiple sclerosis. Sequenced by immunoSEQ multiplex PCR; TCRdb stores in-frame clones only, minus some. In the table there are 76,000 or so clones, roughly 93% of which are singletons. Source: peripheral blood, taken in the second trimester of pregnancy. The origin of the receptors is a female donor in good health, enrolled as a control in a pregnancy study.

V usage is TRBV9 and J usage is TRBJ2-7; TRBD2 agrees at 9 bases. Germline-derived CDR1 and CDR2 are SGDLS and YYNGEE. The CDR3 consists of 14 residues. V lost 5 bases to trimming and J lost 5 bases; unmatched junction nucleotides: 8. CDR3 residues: CASSLAGTVDEQYF. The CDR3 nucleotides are TGTGCCAGCAGTCTAGCGGGGACAGTTGACGAGCAGTACTTC. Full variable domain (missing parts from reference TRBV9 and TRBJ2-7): DSGVTQTPKHLITATGQRVTLRCSPRSGDLSVYWYQQSLDQGLQFLIQYYNGEERAKGNILERFSAQQFPDLHSELNLSSLELGDSALYFCASSLAGTVDEQYFGPGTRLTVT.

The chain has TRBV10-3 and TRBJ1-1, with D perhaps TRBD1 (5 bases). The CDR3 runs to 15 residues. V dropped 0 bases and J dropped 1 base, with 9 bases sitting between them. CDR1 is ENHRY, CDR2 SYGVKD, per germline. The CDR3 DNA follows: TGTGCCATCAGTGAGTCATTCAGGGCGAACACTGAAGCTTTCTTT. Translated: CAISESFRANTEAFF.

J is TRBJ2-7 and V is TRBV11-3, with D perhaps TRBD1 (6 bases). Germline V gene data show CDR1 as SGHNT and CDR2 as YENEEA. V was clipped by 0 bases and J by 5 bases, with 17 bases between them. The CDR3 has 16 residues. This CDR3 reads CASSLDPGRGGNEQYF. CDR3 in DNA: TGTGCCAGCAGCTTAGACCCCGGCAGGGGTGGCAACGAGCAGTACTTC.

DNA of the CDR3: TGTGCCTGGAGTGTACAGGCGTCCTCTGGAAACACCATATATTTT. Its translation: CAWSVQASSGNTIYF. The chain employs TRBV30 and TRBJ1-3; D may be TRBD1 (5 bases). V lost 0 bases and J 0 bases, leaving 9 bases between the germline ends. Germline CDR1 reads GTSNPN; CDR2 reads SVGIG (reference sequence). The CDR3 covers 15 residues. Looking up the rest from reference TRBV30 and TRBJ1-3 gives the full variable domain: SQTIHQWPATLVQPVGSPLSLECTVEGTSNPNLYWYRQAAGRGLQLLFYSVGIGQISSEVPQNLSASRPQDRQFILSSKKLLLSDSGFYLCAWSVQASSGNTIYFGEGSWLTVV.

CDR3 in amino acids: CAWTWTPNTGELFF. The CDR3 nucleotides read TGTGCCTGGACCTGGACTCCAAACACCGGGGAGCTGTTTTTT. The rearrangement links TRBV30 to TRBJ2-2; perhaps TRBD2 as D (5 bases). With 4 bases removed from V and 2 bases from J, the gap between germline ends came to 11 bases. The CDR3 has 14 residues. Germline V lookup: CDR1 GTSNPN, CDR2 SVGIG (reference sequence).

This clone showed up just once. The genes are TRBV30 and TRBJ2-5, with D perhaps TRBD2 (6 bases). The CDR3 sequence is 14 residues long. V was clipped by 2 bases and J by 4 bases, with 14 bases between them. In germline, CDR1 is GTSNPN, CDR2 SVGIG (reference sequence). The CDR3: CAWSPTGAGETQYF. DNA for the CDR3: TGTGCCTGGAGTCCTACTGGAGCGGGAGAGACCCAGTACTTC.

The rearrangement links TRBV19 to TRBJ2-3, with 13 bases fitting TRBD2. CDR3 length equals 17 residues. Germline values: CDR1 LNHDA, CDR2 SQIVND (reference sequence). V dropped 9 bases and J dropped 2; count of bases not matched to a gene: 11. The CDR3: CASTPGLAGTYTDTQYF. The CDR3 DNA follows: TGTGCCAGCACCCCGGGACTAGCGGGGACCTACACAGATACGCAGTATTTT.

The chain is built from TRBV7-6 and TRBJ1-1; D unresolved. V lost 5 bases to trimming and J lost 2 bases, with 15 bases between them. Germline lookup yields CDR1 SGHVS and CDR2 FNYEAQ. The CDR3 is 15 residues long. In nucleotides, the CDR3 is TGTGCCAGCAGCGCCGAGGGAGGAGTCAACACTGAAGCTTTCTTT. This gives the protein CASSAEGGVNTEAFF.

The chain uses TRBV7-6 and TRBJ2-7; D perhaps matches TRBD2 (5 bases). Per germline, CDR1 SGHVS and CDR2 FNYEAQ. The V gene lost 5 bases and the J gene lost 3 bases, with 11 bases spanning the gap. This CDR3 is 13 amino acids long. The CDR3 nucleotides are TGTGCCAGCAGCCGAGGACTCCTCTACGAGCAGTACTTC. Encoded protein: CASSRGLLYEQYF.

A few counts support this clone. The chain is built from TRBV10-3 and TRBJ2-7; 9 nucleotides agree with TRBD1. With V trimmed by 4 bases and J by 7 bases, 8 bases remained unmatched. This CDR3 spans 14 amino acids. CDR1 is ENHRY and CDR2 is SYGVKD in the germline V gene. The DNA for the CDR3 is TGTGCCATCAGTGGGCAGACAGGGGGTTGGGAGCAGTACTTC. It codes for CAISGQTGGWEQYF.

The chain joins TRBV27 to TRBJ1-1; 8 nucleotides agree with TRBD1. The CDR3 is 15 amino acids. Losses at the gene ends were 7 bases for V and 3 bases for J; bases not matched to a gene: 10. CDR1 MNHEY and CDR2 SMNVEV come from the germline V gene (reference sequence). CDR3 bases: TGTGCCAGCATGAGCCCGGGACAGGTATACACTGAAGCTTTCTTT. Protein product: CASMSPGQVYTEAFF.

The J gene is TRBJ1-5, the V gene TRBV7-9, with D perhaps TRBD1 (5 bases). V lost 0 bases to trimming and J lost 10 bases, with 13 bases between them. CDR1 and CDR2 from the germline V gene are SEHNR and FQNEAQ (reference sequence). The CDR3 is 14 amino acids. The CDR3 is CASSLAGAPGPQHF. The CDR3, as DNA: TGTGCCAGCAGCTTAGCAGGGGCCCCTGGACCCCAGCATTTT. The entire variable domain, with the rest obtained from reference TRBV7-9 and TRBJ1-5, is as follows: DTGVSQNPRHKITKRGQNVTFRCDPISEHNRLYWYRQTLGQGPEFLTYFQNEAQLEKSRLLSDRFSAERPKGSFSTLEIQRTEQGDSAMYLCASSLAGAPGPQHFGDGTRLSIL.

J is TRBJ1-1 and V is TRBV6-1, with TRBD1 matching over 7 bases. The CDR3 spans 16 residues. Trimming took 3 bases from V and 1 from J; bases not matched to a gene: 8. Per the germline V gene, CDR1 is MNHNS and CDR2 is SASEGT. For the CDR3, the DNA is TGTGCCAGCAGTGAGCTCAGGGGGAATCGGAACACTGAAGCTTTCTTT. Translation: CASSELRGNRNTEAFF.

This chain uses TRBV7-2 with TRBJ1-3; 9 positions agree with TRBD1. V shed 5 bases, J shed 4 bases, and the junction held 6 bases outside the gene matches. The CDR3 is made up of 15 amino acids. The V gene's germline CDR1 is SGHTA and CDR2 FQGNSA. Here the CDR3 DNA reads TGTGCCAGCAGCCCTCGGACAGGGGTCGGAAACACCATATATTTT. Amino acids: CASSPRTGVGNTIYF.

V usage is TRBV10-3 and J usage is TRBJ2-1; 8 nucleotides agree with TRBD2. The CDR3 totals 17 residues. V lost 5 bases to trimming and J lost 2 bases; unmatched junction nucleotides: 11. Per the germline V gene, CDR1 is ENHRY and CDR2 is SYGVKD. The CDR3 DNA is TGTGCCATCAGTCCCTCATTGAGCGGGGGAACCTACAATGAGCAGTTCTTC. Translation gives CAISPSLSGGTYNEQFF.

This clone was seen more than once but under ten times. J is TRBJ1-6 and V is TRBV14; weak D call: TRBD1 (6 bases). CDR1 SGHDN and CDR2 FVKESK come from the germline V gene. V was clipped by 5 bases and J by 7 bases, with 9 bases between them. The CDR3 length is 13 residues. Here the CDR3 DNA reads TGTGCCAGCAGCTTCGGGACAAATTCACCCCTCCACTTT. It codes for CASSFGTNSPLHF.

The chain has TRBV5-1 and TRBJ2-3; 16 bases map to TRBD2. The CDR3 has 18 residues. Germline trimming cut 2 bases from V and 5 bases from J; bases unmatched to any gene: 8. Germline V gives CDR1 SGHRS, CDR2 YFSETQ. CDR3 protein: CASSLSGTSGGAIDTQYF. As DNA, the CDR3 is TGCGCCAGCAGCTTATCCGGGACTAGCGGGGGGGCGATAGATACGCAGTATTTT.

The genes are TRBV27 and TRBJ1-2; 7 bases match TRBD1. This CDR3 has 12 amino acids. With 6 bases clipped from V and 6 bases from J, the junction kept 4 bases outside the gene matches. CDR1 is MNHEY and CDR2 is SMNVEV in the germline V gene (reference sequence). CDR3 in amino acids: CASSPTGDGYTF. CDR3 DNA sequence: TGTGCCAGCAGCCCAACAGGGGATGGCTACACCTTC.

The CDR3 coding sequence is TGTGCCAGTAGTATAGCGGGGGGTTACAATCAGCCCCAGCATTTT. It translates to CASSIAGGYNQPQHF. The V call is TRBV19, the J call TRBJ1-5; TRBD1 might be the D (5 bases). V lost 1 base, J lost 3 bases, and 10 bases lay in between. Germline lookup yields CDR1 LNHDA and CDR2 SQIVND (reference sequence). The length of the CDR3 is 15 residues.

CDR3 in DNA: TGTGCCAGCGCTTCGACAGGGGAGGGCGAAAAACTGTTTTTT. It specifies CASASTGEGEKLFF. The chain has TRBV6-4 and TRBJ1-4; 8 bases line up with TRBD1. The V gene's germline CDR1 is MRHNA and CDR2 SNTAGT. The CDR3 is 14 amino acids. The junction had 10 bases not matched to a gene; V was cut back by 8 bases and J by 8 bases.

The CDR3 here is CAWSVPRTGLSEQYF. The CDR3 region has the DNA TGTGCCTGGAGTGTACCCCGGACAGGGTTAAGCGAGCAGTACTTC. The chain uses TRBV30 and TRBJ2-7, with 8 bases aligning to TRBD1. The length of the CDR3 is 15 residues. Looked up from germline, CDR1 is GTSNPN and CDR2 is SVGIG (reference sequence). Germline trimming cut 0 bases from V and 6 bases from J; bases unmatched to any gene: 10.

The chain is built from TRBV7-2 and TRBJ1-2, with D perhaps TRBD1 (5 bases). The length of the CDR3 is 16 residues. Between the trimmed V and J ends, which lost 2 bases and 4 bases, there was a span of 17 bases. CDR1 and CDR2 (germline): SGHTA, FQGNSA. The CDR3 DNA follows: TGTGCCAGCAGCTTACGCCCCTCCGGGGGGGTCTATGGCTACACCTTC. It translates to CASSLRPSGGVYGYTF.

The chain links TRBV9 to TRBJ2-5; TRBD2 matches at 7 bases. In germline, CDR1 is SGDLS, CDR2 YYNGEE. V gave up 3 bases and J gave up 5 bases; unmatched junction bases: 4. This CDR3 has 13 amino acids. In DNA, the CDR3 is TGTGCCAGCAGCGCTAGCGGTCGGGAGACCCAGTACTTC. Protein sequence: CASSASGRETQYF.

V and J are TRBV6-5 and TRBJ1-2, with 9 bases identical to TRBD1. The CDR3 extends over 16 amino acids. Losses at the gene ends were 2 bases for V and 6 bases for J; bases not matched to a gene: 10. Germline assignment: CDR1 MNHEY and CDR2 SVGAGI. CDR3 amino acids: CASSYDGGQGPDGYTF. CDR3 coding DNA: TGTGCCAGCAGTTACGATGGGGGACAGGGTCCGGATGGCTACACCTTC.

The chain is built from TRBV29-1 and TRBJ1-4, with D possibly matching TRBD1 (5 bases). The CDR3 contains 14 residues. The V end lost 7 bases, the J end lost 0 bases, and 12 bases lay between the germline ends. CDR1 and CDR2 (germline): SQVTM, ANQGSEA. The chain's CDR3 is CSAMPGATNEKLFF. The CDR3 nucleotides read TGCAGCGCCATGCCGGGGGCAACTAATGAAAAACTGTTTTTT.